This T cell receptor beta chain was sequenced during a study of shared clonotypes between healthy human individuals (dated by TCRdb to about 2020). Some background on the complete study: The cohort comprised two women and three men aged 18 to 49 years. For each donor, three plates each were used for CD4 naive and CD4 memory, two plates were used for CD8 naive, and one plate was used for CD8 memory. To estimate repertoire size and how much clonotypes are shared between individuals, the study performed deep sequencing of blood TCR repertoires from about five healthy adults. Different laboratories and diverse techniques were used to prepare libraries and sequence TCR repertoires, to increase sequencing depth and limit assay-specific biases. Each donor's leukapheresis produced roughly between roughly 0.94 and 9.5 billion PBMCs. The study at large found these results: Incomplete sequencing was indicated by rarefaction of sorted-subset datasets, despite the large sequencing depth. Larger estimated clonotype richness was generally found for naive subsets than for memory subsets. Sampling was restricted to blood, and TCR repertoires in tissue are likely to differ from TCR repertoires in blood. When a handful of donors were compared, the shared fraction of clonotypes was roughly 4.8% for naive CD4, 3.5% to 4% for naive CD8, roughly 2.5% for memory CD4, and under 0.5% for memory CD8. Pairwise subsampling led to the expectation that sequencing depth would affect the degree of clonotype sharing among donors. Clonotypes shared by all four sorted-subset donors showed higher generation probabilities than non-shared clonotypes. The genetic and exposure-history diversity represented was limited by the small number of donors.

Using the deep immunoSEQ assay, TCR CDR3 regions were amplified from genomic DNA by multiplex PCR. Genomic DNA extracted from each cell subset was distributed evenly over all wells of several immunoSEQ 96-well plates, and each plate served as one replicate. For sorted subsets, around 200 ng genomic DNA, equal to tens of thousands of T cell genomes, was loaded into each replicate PCR. The purified libraries were quantified using a Qubit 3.0 fluorometer, sized with a Bioanalyzer 2100, and then quantified again using the KAPA Library Quantification kit. Every immunoSEQ 96-well plate was sequenced on a separate single-read 150-cycle Illumina NextSeq 550 flow cell. The authors' pipeline ran thus. The immunoSEQ output contained only junctional sequences without quality scores, so filtering could not match that applied to full-length reads. To assign V/J genes and CDR3, sequences were annotated using PyIR, a Python wrapper for IgBLAST v1.9, with IMGT germline references. Reads with weak V/J assignments (E-value above 1e-6), missing CDR3, stop codons, out-of-frame junctions, or ambiguous translated residues were removed. V3J clonotypes were defined by identical inferred V gene, J gene, and CDR3 amino acid sequence. Percentage overlap between repertoires was computed as shared unique clonotypes divided by the size of the smaller repertoire. Repertoire richness was assessed with RTK rarefaction, the Chao1 estimator, and Recon v2.1 estimates of unobserved clonotypes. Generation probabilities were computed with OLGA for all TCRbeta clonotypes obtained by the gDNA method from a few donors. TCRdb carries this immuneACCESS record with in-frame sequences only. Its versions omit some clonotypes, under half of them owing to an unresolved V gene in the studies checked, with the rest unexplained. Clone size and the V and J calls come from that table; the DNA yielded D and trimming. The sample yields about 2.2 million clones; roughly 95% were counted once. Over 1.5% of the sample goes to the ten largest clones.

According to the germline V gene (reference sequence), CDR1 reads MNHEY and CDR2 reads SMNVEV. V and J are truncated by 2 bases and 0 bases respectively, leaving an intervening sequence of 5 bases. The CDR3 runs 15 amino acids, cysteine and phenylalanine included. Just the 45-base CDR3 DNA is kept, in frame starting at base 1. Regarding this clone: This clone's antigen is unknown. No per-base quality is available; no much larger clone lies one base away. Other DNA sequences in this sample translate to the same CDR3.

CD8 naive samples consisted of CD45RO-negative cells that were positively selected for CCR7, yielding a CD45RA+CCR7+ population without TemRA cells. The donors were healthy, HIV-negative adults who had no recently reported acute infections or vaccinations. Only Caucasian adults living in Nashville, Tennessee, USA were represented among the donors. Blood was collected by leukapheresis, and PBMCs were isolated by Ficoll-Histopaque density gradient centrifugation and then cryopreserved in liquid nitrogen vapor phase. Analytical flow cytometry was used to check the purity and quantity of every magnetically sorted T cell population. From each sorted fraction, genomic DNA was isolated and quantified by UV absorbance on a Nanodrop 2000c.

Sequencing input: naive CD8+ T cells from PBMCs. The cell subset or site tag for this specimen amounts to: CD45RA+CCR7+. The rearranged chain carries TRBV27 and TRBJ2-6, with no confidently assigned D gene. The sequence derives from a young man in good health. Some clones in this sample may be carry-over from other donors' samples. The sequenced DNA: TGTGCCAGCAGTTTAGTGGGCTCTGGGGCCAACGTCCTGACTTTC. Its protein is CASSLVGSGANVLTF.